This passage covers 30 T cell receptor beta chains from one sample sequenced in a study of cytomegalovirus exposure and HLA in healthy donors. With 60 Vbeta and 13 Jbeta primers, the PCR was carried out. TCRdb's table, derived via immunoSEQ multiplex PCR, lists solely in-frame clones and lacks some. Of roughly 160,000 clones listed, about four fifths are singletons. The specimen was PBMCs. The receptors here all came from a male donor in good health and CMV-seropositive.

This chain joins TRBV30 and TRBJ1-1; 7 bases are shared with TRBD1. The CDR3 consists of 14 residues. Looked up from germline, CDR1 is GTSNPN and CDR2 is SVGIG (reference sequence). V gave up 5 bases and J gave up 3 bases; unmatched junction bases: 9. CDR3 nucleotides: TGTGCCTGGTCTACAGGGGTAGAGTACACTGAAGCTTTCTTT. It is translated as CAWSTGVEYTEAFF.

This rearrangement joins TRBV6-5 to TRBJ2-6; tentative D call: TRBD1 (6 bases). The V gene lost 6 bases and the J gene lost 2 bases, with 11 bases spanning the gap. CDR1 is MNHEY, CDR2 SVGAGI, per germline. The CDR3 runs 15 residues. The chain's CDR3 is CASSSGEAGANVLTF. CDR3 in DNA: TGTGCCAGCAGCTCAGGGGAAGCTGGGGCCAACGTCCTGACTTTC.

The V call is TRBV2, the J call TRBJ2-5; 9 positions match TRBD1. The J call could be wrong; TRBJ2-7 is a better fit for the DNA end. Germline CDR1 reads SNHLY; CDR2 reads FYNNEI. The CDR3 runs 14 residues. CDR3 in amino acids: CASATGTGRAEQYF. CDR3 coding DNA: TGTGCCAGCGCAACCGGGACAGGGCGTGCCGAGCAGTACTTC.

This chain joins TRBV27 and TRBJ2-1; 7 bases agree with TRBD1. The CDR3 runs to 15 residues. V was pared by 3 bases and J by 0 bases, with 2 bases of the junction left unmatched. Germline CDR1 MNHEY, CDR2 SMNVEV (reference sequence). The CDR3 sequence: CASSLTGSSYNEQFF. CDR3 sequence (DNA): TGTGCCAGCAGTTTGACAGGGAGCTCCTACAATGAGCAGTTCTTC.

The gene calls are TRBV27 and TRBJ2-4; 9 nucleotides line up with TRBD1. Germline V CDR1 and CDR2: MNHEY, SMNVEV (reference sequence). CDR3 size: 15 residues. J lost 0 bases, V lost 8 bases, and 5 bases had no gene match. CDR3 protein: CASRRQGGAKNIQYF. CDR3 coding DNA: TGTGCCAGCCGCCGACAGGGGGGAGCCAAAAACATTCAGTACTTC.

Only a few counts were recorded for this clone. The chain is built from TRBV9 and TRBJ1-6, with unresolved D. CDR1 and CDR2 from the germline V gene are SGDLS and YYNGEE. CDR3 size: 15 residues. V shed 0 bases and J shed 6 bases, with 10 bases lying between them. In nucleotides, the CDR3 is TGTGCCAGCAGCGTAGGCCCAGAACCTAATTCACCCCTCCACTTT. Amino acids: CASSVGPEPNSPLHF.

This clone was counted once. V gene TRBV28 combines with J gene TRBJ2-2; D is possibly TRBD2 (5 bases). Trimming left V 6 bases short and J 0 bases short, with 11 bases between. Germline V gene lookup returns CDR1 MDHEN and CDR2 SYDVKM. The CDR3 is 15 amino acids. In DNA, the CDR3 is TGTGCCAGCAGGGGCGGAGCGGCGAACACCGGGGAGCTGTTTTTT. It codes for CASRGGAANTGELFF.

The chain is built from TRBV11-2 and TRBJ1-2; D unclear. Germline CDR1 is SGHAT and CDR2 is FQNNGV. This CDR3 is 13 amino acids long. Trimming removed 2 bases from V and 0 bases from J, with 4 bases in between. The CDR3 region is CASSLLSNYGYTF. CDR3 coding DNA: TGTGCCAGCAGCTTACTATCTAACTATGGCTACACCTTC.

This chain links TRBV28 with TRBJ1-2; 7 bases are shared with TRBD1. Germline CDR1 and CDR2: MDHEN and SYDVKM. The CDR3 spans 16 residues. Trimming cost V 3 bases and J 0 bases; bases outside gene matches: 7. This CDR3 reads CASSLGQLHANYGYTF. In nucleotides, the CDR3 is TGTGCCAGCAGTTTGGGACAGCTTCATGCTAACTATGGCTACACCTTC.

This clone is categorized as medium-sized (0.01 to 0.1%). V and J are TRBV4-3 and TRBJ1-1; TRBD1 is a possible D gene (5 bases). Germline-derived CDR1 and CDR2 are LGHNA and YSLEER. The CDR3 runs 14 residues. The V end was cut by 1 base, the J end by 4 bases, with 10 bases between. This CDR3 reads CASSQGGEITEAFF. As DNA, the CDR3 is TGCGCCAGCAGCCAAGGGGGGGAGATCACTGAAGCTTTCTTT.

The J gene is TRBJ2-5, the V gene TRBV29-1; 16 bases fit TRBD2. In germline, CDR1 is SQVTM, CDR2 ANQGSEA. V was clipped by 6 bases and J by 6 bases; unmatched bases: 10. This CDR3 contains 16 residues. CDR3 sequence: CSVDGTSGRAAKTQYF. In DNA, the CDR3 is TGCAGCGTGGACGGGACTAGCGGGAGGGCCGCGAAGACCCAGTACTTC.

The sample holds one count of this clone. V usage is TRBV9 and J usage is TRBJ2-3, with TRBD2 matching over 9 bases. The germline CDR1 and CDR2 sequences are SGDLS and YYNGEE. This CDR3 has 16 amino acids. With V trimmed by 0 bases and J by 4 bases, 6 bases remained unmatched. CDR3 in DNA: TGTGCCAGCAGCGTAGAAGGTAGCGGGAGACCAGATACGCAGTATTTT. Translating gives CASSVEGSGRPDTQYF.

Only a few counts were recorded for this clone. The chain is built from TRBV27 and TRBJ1-2, with D maybe TRBD1 (5 bases). Germline CDR1 MNHEY, CDR2 SMNVEV (reference sequence). V dropped 0 bases and J dropped 4 bases, with 9 bases sitting between them. The CDR3 sequence is 14 residues long. Here the CDR3 DNA reads TGTGCCAGCAGTTTATCGACAGATAGCTATGGCTACACCTTC. It translates to CASSLSTDSYGYTF.

This chain uses TRBV7-6 with TRBJ1-5; 7 bases line up with TRBD1. V shed 2 bases, J shed 3 bases, and the junction held 7 bases outside the gene matches. CDR3 size: 16 residues. The germline V gene has CDR1 SGHVS and CDR2 FNYEAQ. CDR3 DNA: TGTGCCAGCAGCTTAAGACAGGGTGGGCTCAATCAGCCCCAGCATTTT. Its protein product is CASSLRQGGLNQPQHF.

The chain employs TRBV18 and TRBJ2-7; D not certain. Germline V CDR1 and CDR2: KGHSH, LQKENI. V was trimmed by 6 bases and J by 6 bases, leaving 21 bases between them. The CDR3 sequence is 15 residues long. CDR3 sequence: CASSPQEPPYSEQYF. Here the CDR3 DNA reads TGTGCCAGCTCGCCCCAAGAGCCTCCTTATTCCGAGCAGTACTTC.

The V call is TRBV5-4, the J call TRBJ2-3; 10 bases are shared with TRBD2. Germline trimming cut 5 bases from V and 3 bases from J; bases unmatched to any gene: 12. CDR3 size: 17 residues. Germline V gene lookup returns CDR1 SGHNT and CDR2 YYREEE (reference sequence). This chain's CDR3 is CASSSIAGGGVTDTQYF. The CDR3 bases are TGTGCCAGCAGTTCGATAGCGGGGGGCGGTGTAACAGATACGCAGTATTTT.

The chain joins TRBV9 to TRBJ1-3; 9 positions match TRBD1. Germline CDR1 is SGDLS and CDR2 is YYNGEE. This CDR3 spans 16 amino acids. The trim removed 0 bases at V and 8 bases at J, leaving 9 bases unmatched. CDR3 sequence reads: CASSVGDGTGLYTIYF. The CDR3 nucleotides are TGTGCCAGCAGCGTAGGCGATGGGACAGGGTTATACACCATATATTTT.

The chain uses TRBV2 and TRBJ2-3; D is possibly TRBD1 (5 bases). The V gene's germline CDR1 is SNHLY and CDR2 FYNNEI. Trimming removed 7 bases from V and 6 bases from J, with 11 bases in between. This CDR3 spans 12 amino acids. CDR3 region: CASIQGGDTQYF. The CDR3 bases are TGTGCCAGCATTCAGGGTGGGGATACGCAGTATTTT.

The CDR3 DNA sequence: TGTGCCAGCATCTCGACTAGCGGGACAGGAAATGAGCAGTTCTTC. Translation: CASISTSGTGNEQFF. V gene TRBV13 combines with J gene TRBJ2-1; 11 bases align to TRBD2. The CDR3 is 15 amino acids. The germline CDR1 and CDR2 sequences are PRHDT and FYEKMQ (reference sequence). V lost 7 bases to trimming and J lost 7 bases; unmatched junction nucleotides: 9.

V is TRBV21-1 and J is TRBJ2-4; the D segment call TRBD2 is taken from the table without a DNA check. TRBV21-1 is deemed a pseudogene. The CDR3 extends over 18 amino acids. The CDR3 protein is CASSKVGAGRLAKNSQYF. For the CDR3, the DNA is TGTGCCAGCAGCAAAGTGGGGGCAGGCCGACTAGCCAAAAACAGTCAGTACTTC.

This clone came up a few times. The rearrangement joins TRBV27 to TRBJ1-1; 7 bases agree with TRBD1. J gave up 0 bases and V 6 bases, and 7 bases lay outside the gene matches. Germline CDR1 MNHEY, CDR2 SMNVEV (reference sequence). The CDR3 runs to 15 residues. The CDR3 DNA is TGTGCCAGCAGCCAGGGACAGCTAATGAACACTGAAGCTTTCTTT. Amino acid sequence: CASSQGQLMNTEAFF.

This rearrangement joins TRBV5-5 to TRBJ1-5, with a tentative D call TRBD1 (5 bases). V lost 0 bases and J lost 0, with 16 bases in between. The CDR3 is made up of 18 amino acids. CDR1 and CDR2 (germline): SGHKS, YYEKEE (reference sequence). CDR3 sequence reads: CASSLVGGRLASNQPQHF. The DNA of the CDR3 is TGTGCCAGCAGCTTGGTTGGGGGGAGGCTCGCTAGCAATCAGCCCCAGCATTTT.

The rearrangement links TRBV6-1 to TRBJ2-3; the D gene is possibly TRBD1 (6 bases). This CDR3 region has 14 residues. Germline V lookup: CDR1 MNHNS, CDR2 SASEGT. V lost 4 bases and J 2 bases, leaving 10 bases between the germline ends. The CDR3 DNA sequence: TGTGCCAGCAGTGGGACAGTGGCCACAGATACGCAGTATTTT. Its translation is CASSGTVATDTQYF.

This clone was counted a single time. The V call is TRBV7-2, the J call TRBJ2-7, with TRBD2 matching 12 bases. The CDR3 is 16 residues long. V lost 3 bases and J lost 6; bases outside the gene matches: 9. Per germline, CDR1 SGHTA and CDR2 FQGNSA. CDR3 DNA: TGTGCCAGCAGCTTGCTAGCGGGGGGGCTGAGGGGCGAGCAGTACTTC. As protein: CASSLLAGGLRGEQYF.

The V call is TRBV4-1, the J call TRBJ2-3; 9 bases fit TRBD1. Per germline, CDR1 MGHRA and CDR2 YSYEKL. The CDR3 loop spans 16 amino acids. J was trimmed by 2 bases and V by 4 bases; bases with no gene match: 7. The CDR3: CASSPGQGLPTDTQYF. DNA for the CDR3: TGCGCCAGCAGCCCGGGACAGGGCCTCCCCACAGATACGCAGTATTTT.

The CDR3 spells CASTWLSGANVLTF. The CDR3 DNA sequence: TGTGCCAGTACTTGGCTCTCTGGGGCCAACGTCCTGACTTTC. This chain links TRBV19 with TRBJ2-6; D gene unclear. Trimming left V 7 bases short and J 0 bases short, with 7 bases between. Germline V CDR1 and CDR2: LNHDA, SQIVND (reference sequence). The CDR3 runs 14 residues.

This clone has a handful of counts. J is TRBJ2-7 and V is TRBV7-9; 8 bases are shared with TRBD1. V lost 2 bases and J lost 2; bases outside the gene matches: 8. This CDR3 spans 16 amino acids. Germline-derived CDR1 and CDR2 are SEHNR and FQNEAQ (reference sequence). CDR3 in amino acids: CASSLKKQGATYEQYF. CDR3 nucleotides: TGTGCCAGCAGCTTAAAGAAGCAGGGGGCCACCTACGAGCAGTACTTC.

This clone showed up just a few times. The chain has TRBV5-1 and TRBJ1-1, with D perhaps TRBD1 (6 bases). V lost 0 bases to trimming and J lost 0 bases, with 12 bases between them. The CDR3 length is 16 residues. Germline-derived CDR1 and CDR2 are SGHRS and YFSETQ. CDR3 coding DNA: TGCGCCAGCAGCTTGGGACAGGTCTTTATGAACACTGAAGCTTTCTTT. It translates to CASSLGQVFMNTEAFF.

The V and J genes are TRBV5-1 and TRBJ2-5; 7 positions match TRBD1. Germline-derived CDR1 and CDR2 are SGHRS and YFSETQ. The length of the CDR3 is 15 residues. J was trimmed by 5 bases and V by 0 bases; bases with no gene match: 7. As DNA, the CDR3 is TGCGCCAGCAGCTTGGACAGGGGTAGTGTTGAGACCCAGTACTTC. This encodes CASSLDRGSVETQYF.

The chain's CDR3 is CASSFADRARGGNTIYF. The CDR3 DNA sequence: TGTGCCAGCAGTTTCGCGGACAGGGCGAGAGGTGGAAACACCATATATTTT. The genes are TRBV28 and TRBJ1-3, with 8 bases fitting TRBD1. Germline CDR1 and CDR2: MDHEN and SYDVKM. The CDR3 runs to 17 residues. The V and J ends lost 3 bases and 3 bases, in that order; junction bases with no gene match: 10.